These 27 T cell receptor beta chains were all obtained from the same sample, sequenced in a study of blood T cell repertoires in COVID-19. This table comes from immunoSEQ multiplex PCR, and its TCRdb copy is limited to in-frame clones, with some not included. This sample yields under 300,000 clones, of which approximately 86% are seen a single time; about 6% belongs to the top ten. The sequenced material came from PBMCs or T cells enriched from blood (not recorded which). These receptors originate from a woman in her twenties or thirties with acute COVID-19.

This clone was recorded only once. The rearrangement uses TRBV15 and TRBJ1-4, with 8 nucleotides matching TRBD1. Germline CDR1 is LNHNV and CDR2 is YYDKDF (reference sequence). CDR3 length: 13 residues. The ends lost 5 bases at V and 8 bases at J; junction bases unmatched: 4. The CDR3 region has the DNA TGTGCCACCAGCTCAGGGGGCTTCGAAAAACTGTTTTTT. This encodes CATSSGGFEKLFF. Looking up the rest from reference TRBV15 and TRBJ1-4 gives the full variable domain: DAMVIQNPRYQVTQFGKPVTLSCSQTLNHNVMYWYQQKSSQAPKLLFHYYDKDFNNEADTPDNFQSRRPNTSFCFLDIRSPGLGDTAMYLCATSSGGFEKLFFGSGTQLSVL.

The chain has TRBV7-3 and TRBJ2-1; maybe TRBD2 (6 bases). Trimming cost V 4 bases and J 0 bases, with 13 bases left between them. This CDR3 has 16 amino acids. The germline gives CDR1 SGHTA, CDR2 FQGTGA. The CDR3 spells CASSWDFLSSYNEQFF. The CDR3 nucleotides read TGTGCCAGCAGCTGGGACTTCCTGAGCTCCTACAATGAGCAGTTCTTC.

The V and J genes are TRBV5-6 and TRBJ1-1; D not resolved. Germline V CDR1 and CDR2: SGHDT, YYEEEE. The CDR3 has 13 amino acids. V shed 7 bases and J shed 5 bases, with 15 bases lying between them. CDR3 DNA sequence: TGTGCCAGCCAGTTGAATGGAGGGACTGAAGCTTTCTTT. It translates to CASQLNGGTEAFF.

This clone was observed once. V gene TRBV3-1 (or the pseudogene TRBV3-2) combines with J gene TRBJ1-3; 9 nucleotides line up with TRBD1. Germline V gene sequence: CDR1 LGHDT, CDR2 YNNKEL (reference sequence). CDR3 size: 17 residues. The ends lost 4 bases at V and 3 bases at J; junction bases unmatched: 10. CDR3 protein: CASSRSSTGGLGNTIYF. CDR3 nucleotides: TGTGCCAGCAGCCGATCCTCGACAGGGGGTCTTGGAAACACCATATATTTT.

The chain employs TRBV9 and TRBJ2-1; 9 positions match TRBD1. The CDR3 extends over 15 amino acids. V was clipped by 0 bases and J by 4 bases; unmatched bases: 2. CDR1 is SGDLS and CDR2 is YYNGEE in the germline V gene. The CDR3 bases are TGTGCCAGCAGCGTAGAACAGGGGGCTTACAATGAGCAGTTCTTC. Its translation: CASSVEQGAYNEQFF.

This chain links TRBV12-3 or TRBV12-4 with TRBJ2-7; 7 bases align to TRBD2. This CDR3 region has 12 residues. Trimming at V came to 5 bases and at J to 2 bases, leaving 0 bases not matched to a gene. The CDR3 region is CASSGLAYEQYF. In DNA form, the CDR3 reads TGTGCCAGCAGTGGACTAGCCTACGAGCAGTACTTC.

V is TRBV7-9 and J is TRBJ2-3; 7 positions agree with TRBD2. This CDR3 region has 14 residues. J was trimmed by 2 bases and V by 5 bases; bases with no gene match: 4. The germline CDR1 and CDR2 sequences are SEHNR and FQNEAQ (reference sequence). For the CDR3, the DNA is TGTGCCAGCAGCCCCGGGGGGATCACAGATACGCAGTATTTT. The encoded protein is CASSPGGITDTQYF.

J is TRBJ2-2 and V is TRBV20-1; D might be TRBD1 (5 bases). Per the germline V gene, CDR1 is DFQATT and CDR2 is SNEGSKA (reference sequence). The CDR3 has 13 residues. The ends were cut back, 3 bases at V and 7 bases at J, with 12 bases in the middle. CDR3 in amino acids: CSASRQSRGELFF. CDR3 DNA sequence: TGCAGTGCTAGTCGACAGTCACGCGGGGAGCTGTTTTTT.

The CDR3 region has the DNA TGTGCCAGCAGCTTGGAAGCGGGGAGCTCCTACGAGCAGTACTTC. It translates to CASSLEAGSSYEQYF. The V gene is TRBV5-6, the J gene TRBJ2-7, with 7 bases fitting TRBD2. Looked up from germline, CDR1 is SGHDT and CDR2 is YYEEEE. This CDR3 is 15 amino acids long. The V and J ends lost 0 bases and 0 bases, in that order; junction bases with no gene match: 3.

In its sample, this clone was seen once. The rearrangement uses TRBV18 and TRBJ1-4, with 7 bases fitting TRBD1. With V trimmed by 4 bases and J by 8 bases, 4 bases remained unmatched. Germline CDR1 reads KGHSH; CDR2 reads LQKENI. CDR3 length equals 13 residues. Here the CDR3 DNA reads TGTGCCAGCTCACGCGACAGGGAGGAAAAACTGTTTTTT. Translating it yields CASSRDREEKLFF.

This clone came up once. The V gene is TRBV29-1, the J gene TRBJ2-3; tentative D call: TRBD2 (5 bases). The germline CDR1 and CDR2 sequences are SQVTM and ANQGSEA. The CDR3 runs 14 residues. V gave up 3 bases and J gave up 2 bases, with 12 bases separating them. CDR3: CSVEGGLVTDTQYF. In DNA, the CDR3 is TGCAGCGTTGAGGGCGGGCTGGTCACAGATACGCAGTATTTT.

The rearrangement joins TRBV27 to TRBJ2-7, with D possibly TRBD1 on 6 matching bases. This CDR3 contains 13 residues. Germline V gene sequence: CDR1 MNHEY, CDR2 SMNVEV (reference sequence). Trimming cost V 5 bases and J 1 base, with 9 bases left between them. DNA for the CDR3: TGTGCCAGCAGTATCGGACAGTCCTACGAGCAGTACTTC. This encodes CASSIGQSYEQYF.

This CDR3 is CASSISPGQETQYF. The CDR3 coding sequence is TGTGCCAGTAGTATATCTCCGGGCCAAGAGACCCAGTACTTC. V is TRBV19 and J is TRBJ2-5; no firm D call. CDR1 and CDR2 from the germline V gene are LNHDA and SQIVND (reference sequence). This CDR3 is built from 14 residues. Trimming pared 2 bases from V and 1 base from J, leaving 8 bases between.

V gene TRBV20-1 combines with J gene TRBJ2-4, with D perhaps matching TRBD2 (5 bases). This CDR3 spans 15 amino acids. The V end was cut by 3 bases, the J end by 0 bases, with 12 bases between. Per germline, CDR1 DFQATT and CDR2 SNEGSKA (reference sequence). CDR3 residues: CSASPPSGAKNIQYF. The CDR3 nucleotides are TGCAGTGCTAGTCCCCCCAGCGGAGCCAAAAACATTCAGTACTTC.

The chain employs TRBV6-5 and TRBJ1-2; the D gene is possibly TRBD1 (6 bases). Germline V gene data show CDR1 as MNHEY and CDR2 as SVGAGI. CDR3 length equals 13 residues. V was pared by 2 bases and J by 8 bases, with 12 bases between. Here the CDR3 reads CASSYLGGLGYTF. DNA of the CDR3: TGTGCCAGCAGTTACCTCGGGGGGCTGGGCTACACCTTC.

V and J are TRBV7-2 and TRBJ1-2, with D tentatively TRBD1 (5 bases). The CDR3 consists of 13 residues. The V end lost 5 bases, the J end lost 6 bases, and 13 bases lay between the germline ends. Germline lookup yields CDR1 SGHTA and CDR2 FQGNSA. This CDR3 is CASSPGGGDGYTF. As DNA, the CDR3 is TGTGCCAGCAGCCCCGGCGGAGGGGATGGCTACACCTTC.

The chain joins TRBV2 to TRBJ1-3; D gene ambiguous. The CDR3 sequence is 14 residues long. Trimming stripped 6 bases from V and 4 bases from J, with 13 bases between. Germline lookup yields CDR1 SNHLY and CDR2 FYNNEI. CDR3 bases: TGTGCCAGCAGCGTTTTTACACGAGGAAACACCATATATTTT. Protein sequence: CASSVFTRGNTIYF.

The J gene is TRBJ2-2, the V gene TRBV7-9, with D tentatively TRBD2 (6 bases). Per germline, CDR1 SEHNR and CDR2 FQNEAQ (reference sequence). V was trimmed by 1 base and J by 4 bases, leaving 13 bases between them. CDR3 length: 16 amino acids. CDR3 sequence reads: CASSLVSGRGTGELFF. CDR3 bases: TGTGCCAGCAGCTTAGTATCCGGGAGAGGCACCGGGGAGCTGTTTTTT.

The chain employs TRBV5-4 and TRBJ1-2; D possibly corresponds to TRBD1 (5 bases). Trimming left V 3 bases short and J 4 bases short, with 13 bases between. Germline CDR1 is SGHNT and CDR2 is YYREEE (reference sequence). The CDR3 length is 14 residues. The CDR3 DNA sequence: TGTGCCAGCAGCTCGGGGGGGACCTTCTATGGCTACACCTTC. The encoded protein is CASSSGGTFYGYTF.

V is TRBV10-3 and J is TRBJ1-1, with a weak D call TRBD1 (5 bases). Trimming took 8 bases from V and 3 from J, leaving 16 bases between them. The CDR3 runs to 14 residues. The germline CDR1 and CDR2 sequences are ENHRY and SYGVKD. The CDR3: CAISRQSSDTEAFF. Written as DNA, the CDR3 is TGTGCCATCTCTAGACAGTCGAGCGACACTGAAGCTTTCTTT.

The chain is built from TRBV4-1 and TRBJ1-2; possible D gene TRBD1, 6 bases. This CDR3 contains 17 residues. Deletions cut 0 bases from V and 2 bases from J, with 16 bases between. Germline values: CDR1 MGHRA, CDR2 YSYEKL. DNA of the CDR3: TGCGCCAGCAGCCAAGACCGGGACACCGGGTCGAACTATGGCTACACCTTC. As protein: CASSQDRDTGSNYGYTF.

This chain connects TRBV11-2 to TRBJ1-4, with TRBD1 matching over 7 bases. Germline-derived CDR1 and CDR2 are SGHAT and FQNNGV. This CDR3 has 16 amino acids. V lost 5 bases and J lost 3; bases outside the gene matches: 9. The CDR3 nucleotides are TGTGCCAGCAGCGTCCGGGACAGCGCGGCTAATGAAAAACTGTTTTTT. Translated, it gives CASSVRDSAANEKLFF.

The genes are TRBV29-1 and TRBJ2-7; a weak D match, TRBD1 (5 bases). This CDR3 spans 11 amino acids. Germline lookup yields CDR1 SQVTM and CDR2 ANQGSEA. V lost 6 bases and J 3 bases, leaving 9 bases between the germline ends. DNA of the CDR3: TGCAGCGTGTCAGGGTACTACGAGCAGTACTTC. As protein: CSVSGYYEQYF.

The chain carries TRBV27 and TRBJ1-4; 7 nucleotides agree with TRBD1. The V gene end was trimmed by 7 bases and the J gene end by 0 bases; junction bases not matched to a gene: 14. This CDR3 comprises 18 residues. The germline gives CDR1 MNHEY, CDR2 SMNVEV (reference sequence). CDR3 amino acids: CASKLFPPGQTTNEKLFF. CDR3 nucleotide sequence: TGTGCCAGCAAACTATTCCCCCCGGGACAGACAACTAATGAAAAACTGTTTTTT.

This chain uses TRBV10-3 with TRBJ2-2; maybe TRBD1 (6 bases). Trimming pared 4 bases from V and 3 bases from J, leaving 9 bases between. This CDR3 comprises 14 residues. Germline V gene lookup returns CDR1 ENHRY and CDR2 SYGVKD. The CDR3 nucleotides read TGTGCCATCAGTGGAAGACAGGACACCGGGGAGCTGTTTTTT. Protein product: CAISGRQDTGELFF.

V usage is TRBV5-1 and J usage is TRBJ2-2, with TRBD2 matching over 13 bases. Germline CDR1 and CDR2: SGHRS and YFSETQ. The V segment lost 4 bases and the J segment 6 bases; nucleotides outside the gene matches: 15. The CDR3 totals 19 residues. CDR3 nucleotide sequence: TGCGCCAGCAGCCGCCAGGGGCTACTAGCGGGAGGGCAGGCCGGGGAGCTGTTTTTT. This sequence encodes CASSRQGLLAGGQAGELFF.

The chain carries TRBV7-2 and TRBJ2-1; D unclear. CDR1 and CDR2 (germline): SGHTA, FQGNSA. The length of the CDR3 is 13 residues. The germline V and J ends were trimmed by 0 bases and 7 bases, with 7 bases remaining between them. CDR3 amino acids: CASSLAVVNEQFF. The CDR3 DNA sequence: TGTGCCAGCAGCTTAGCGGTAGTGAATGAGCAGTTCTTC.